This TCR beta chain was documented in a study of graft-versus-host responses after intestinal transplantation. Only in-frame clones appear in the TCRdb table, and some are missing; sequencing was by immunoSEQ multiplex PCR. The sample contains almost 70,000 clones, roughly 90% of which appear only once. Study results and limitations: GvH clones occurred in recipient marrow; some first appeared in ileum or blood.

V was pared by 3 bases and J by 4 bases, with 11 bases between. The germline V gene has CDR1 MNHNS and CDR2 SASEGT. The CDR3 has 14 residues. A note on this clone: Antigen unknown.

This chain joins TRBV6-1 and TRBJ2-3, with D unclear. The sequence was obtained from a human patient who received an intestinal transplant, so some T cells may come from the graft donor. The sample in question was bone marrow, obtained roughly 110 weeks after intestinal transplantation. CDR3 loop: CASSESIGADTQYF. In DNA, the CDR3 is TGTGCCAGCAGTGAGTCAATAGGTGCAGATACGCAGTATTTT.